The rows below give T cell receptor beta chains drawn from one sample of a study of identical twins. TCRdb recomputed calls from the 5' RACE reads with MiXCR, one row per CDR3 protein. Among about 570,000 distinct CDR3 sequences listed, nearly 10% were seen once. These same records also appear under a second study, on yellow fever vaccine responses in identical twins.

The sequencing input was PBMCs. The receptor set was obtained from a woman aged 18-30 years in good health. Each CDR3 is given with its conserved first and last residue. Fields, in order: clone size, D gene, J gene, V gene, CDR3 DNA, CDR3 protein. A D gene is named only where the DNA matches it firmly. A row's size may be missing; if present it is once, few, many or a size class.

clone size: many
D gene: TRBD2
J gene: TRBJ2-3
V gene: TRBV4-2
CDR3 DNA: TGTGCCAGCAGCGAATTAGCGGGGGGCCCCACAGATACGCAGTATTTT
CDR3 protein: CASSELAGGPTDTQYF

clone size: NA
D gene: NA
J gene: TRBJ1-2
V gene: TRBV27
CDR3 DNA: TGTGCCAGCAGGGAACCAGGGTTTGGCTACACCTTC
CDR3 protein: CASREPGFGYTF

clone size: NA
D gene: NA
J gene: TRBJ2-4
V gene: TRBV20-1
CDR3 DNA: TGCAGTGCTGAACAGGGTTTCGCCAAAAACATTCAGTACTTC
CDR3 protein: CSAEQGFAKNIQYF

clone size: few
D gene: NA
J gene: TRBJ2-3
V gene: TRBV3-1
CDR3 DNA: TGTGCCAGCAGCCAAGATGACTTCACAGATACGCAGTATTTT
CDR3 protein: CASSQDDFTDTQYF

clone size: many
D gene: TRBD2
J gene: TRBJ2-7
V gene: TRBV20-1
CDR3 DNA: TGCAGTGCTATGATTAGCGGGATCTACGAGCAGTACTTC
CDR3 protein: CSAMISGIYEQYF

clone size: NA
D gene: TRBD1
J gene: TRBJ2-7
V gene: TRBV5-6
CDR3 DNA: TGTGCCAGCAGCTTTGGTACGGGACAGGGAAAGGGCGAGCAGTACTTC
CDR3 protein: CASSFGTGQGKGEQYF

clone size: many
D gene: NA
J gene: TRBJ2-3
V gene: TRBV3-1
CDR3 DNA: TGTGCCAGCAGATCGCACCGCACAGATACGCAGTATTTT
CDR3 protein: CASRSHRTDTQYF

clone size: many
D gene: NA
J gene: TRBJ2-1
V gene: TRBV7-8
CDR3 DNA: TGTGCCAGCAGCTTAGGCCTAGCTGTGGAGCAGTTCTTC
CDR3 protein: CASSLGLAVEQFF

clone size: few
D gene: NA
J gene: TRBJ1-1
V gene: TRBV4-3
CDR3 DNA: TGCGCCAGCAGCCATCGGGGGAGGGACACTGAAGCTTTCTTT
CDR3 protein: CASSHRGRDTEAFF

clone size: NA
D gene: TRBD2
J gene: TRBJ2-5
V gene: TRBV7-3
CDR3 DNA: TGTGCCAGCAGCTGGTCTAGCGGGGGGGCCCTAGAGACCCAGTACTTC
CDR3 protein: CASSWSSGGALETQYF

clone size: NA
D gene: NA
J gene: TRBJ2-4
V gene: TRBV2
CDR3 DNA: TGTGCCAGCAGCTCTAGTAGGGGGAGAGCCAAAAACATTCAGTACTTC
CDR3 protein: CASSSSRGRAKNIQYF

clone size: NA
D gene: TRBD2
J gene: TRBJ2-1
V gene: TRBV25-1
CDR3 DNA: TGTGCCAGCAGTGCATCGGGACTAGCGGGGGTTACCAATGAGCAGTTCTTC
CDR3 protein: CASSASGLAGVTNEQFF

clone size: few
D gene: NA
J gene: TRBJ2-3
V gene: TRBV12-3/TRBV12-4
CDR3 DNA: TGTGCCAGCAGTTCTCTTATTTCAGGGACCGGAGATACGCAGTATTTT
CDR3 protein: CASSSLISGTGDTQYF

clone size: NA
D gene: TRBD2
J gene: TRBJ2-1
V gene: TRBV3-1
CDR3 DNA: TGTGCCAGCAGCAAGGAGCGGGAGAGGTACAATGAGCAGTTCTTC
CDR3 protein: CASSKERERYNEQFF

clone size: NA
D gene: TRBD2
J gene: TRBJ2-1
V gene: TRBV5-1
CDR3 DNA: TGCGCCAGCAGCCCGGGACTAGCGGGAGGCAGTGAGCAGTTCTTC
CDR3 protein: CASSPGLAGGSEQFF

clone size: NA
D gene: NA
J gene: TRBJ1-2
V gene: TRBV7-9
CDR3 DNA: TGTGCCAGCAGCTTAGATGTTACAGACTATGGCTACACCTTC
CDR3 protein: CASSLDVTDYGYTF

clone size: many
D gene: NA
J gene: TRBJ1-1
V gene: TRBV6-2/TRBV6-3
CDR3 DNA: TGTGCCAGCAGTTACTCGATTGAATCGTCCTCTGAAGCTTTCTTT
CDR3 protein: CASSYSIESSSEAFF

clone size: NA
D gene: TRBD1
J gene: TRBJ2-1
V gene: TRBV2
CDR3 DNA: TGTGCCAGCAGTGACGCCGGGACAGTGTACAATGAGCAGTTCTTC
CDR3 protein: CASSDAGTVYNEQFF

clone size: NA
D gene: NA
J gene: TRBJ2-5
V gene: TRBV12-3/TRBV12-4
CDR3 DNA: TGTGCCAGCAGCCCCAGACCGGGACCGACTTGGGAGACCCAGTACTTC
CDR3 protein: CASSPRPGPTWETQYF

clone size: few
D gene: NA
J gene: TRBJ1-5
V gene: TRBV5-1
CDR3 DNA: TGCGCCAGCAGCTTGGGGTATGAGGGAAGCAATCAGCCCCAGCATTTT
CDR3 protein: CASSLGYEGSNQPQHF

clone size: many
D gene: NA
J gene: TRBJ2-1
V gene: TRBV2
CDR3 DNA: TGTGCCAGCAGTGAAGGAGGGGCCCCCTACAATGAGCAGTTCTTC
CDR3 protein: CASSEGGAPYNEQFF

clone size: few
D gene: NA
J gene: TRBJ2-7
V gene: TRBV3-1
CDR3 DNA: TGTGCCAGCAGCATGGACGGTCTGGAGCAGTACTTC
CDR3 protein: CASSMDGLEQYF

clone size: NA
D gene: TRBD2
J gene: TRBJ2-7
V gene: TRBV6-1
CDR3 DNA: TGTGCCAGCGCCTCTAGGACTAGCGGAACCTACGAGCAGTACTTC
CDR3 protein: CASASRTSGTYEQYF

clone size: NA
D gene: NA
J gene: TRBJ2-5
V gene: TRBV10-3
CDR3 DNA: TGTGCCATCAGTCGACTCCAAGAGACCCAGTACTTC
CDR3 protein: CAISRLQETQYF

clone size: few
D gene: NA
J gene: TRBJ2-5
V gene: TRBV25-1
CDR3 DNA: TGTGCCAGCAGCCCGGAGACAGGACAAGAGACCCAGTACTTC
CDR3 protein: CASSPETGQETQYF

clone size: many
D gene: TRBD1
J gene: TRBJ1-1
V gene: TRBV27
CDR3 DNA: TGTGCCAGCAGTCCTCGGACAGGAACCATGAACACTGAAGCTTTCTTT
CDR3 protein: CASSPRTGTMNTEAFF

clone size: once
D gene: NA
J gene: TRBJ2-7
V gene: TRBV3-1
CDR3 DNA: TGTGCCAGCAGCCAGGCCCCTCTGACACCTTCCTACGAGCAGTACTTC
CDR3 protein: CASSQAPLTPSYEQYF

clone size: few
D gene: NA
J gene: TRBJ2-6
V gene: TRBV14
CDR3 DNA: TGTGCCAGCAGCCAAGGGCTTAATAACGTCCTGACTTTC
CDR3 protein: CASSQGLNNVLTF

clone size: NA
D gene: TRBD2
J gene: TRBJ2-5
V gene: TRBV20-1
CDR3 DNA: TGCAGTGCTCCTCCGGGACTAGCGGGAGCAGAGACCCAGTACTTC
CDR3 protein: CSAPPGLAGAETQYF

clone size: many
D gene: TRBD1
J gene: TRBJ2-5
V gene: TRBV27
CDR3 DNA: TGTGCCAGCAGTTTCCGGACAGGGGTAGCAGAGACCCAGTACTTC
CDR3 protein: CASSFRTGVAETQYF

clone size: few
D gene: TRBD2
J gene: TRBJ2-4
V gene: TRBV7-2
CDR3 DNA: TGTGCCAGCAGCTCTAGCGGGGGGGGCAAAAACATTCAGTACTTC
CDR3 protein: CASSSSGGGKNIQYF

clone size: few
D gene: TRBD1
J gene: TRBJ2-7
V gene: TRBV27
CDR3 DNA: TGTGCCAGCACCAGGACAGGTGACGACTACGAGCAGTACTTC
CDR3 protein: CASTRTGDDYEQYF

clone size: NA
D gene: NA
J gene: TRBJ2-7
V gene: TRBV5-4
CDR3 DNA: TGTGCCAGCAGCTTGGAAGGGCCTCGCTCCTACGAGCAGTACTTC
CDR3 protein: CASSLEGPRSYEQYF

clone size: NA
D gene: TRBD2
J gene: TRBJ2-1
V gene: TRBV7-9
CDR3 DNA: TGTGCCAGCAGCGTACGCGGGGGAGATGAGCAGTTCTTC
CDR3 protein: CASSVRGGDEQFF

clone size: many
D gene: TRBD1
J gene: TRBJ2-7
V gene: TRBV15
CDR3 DNA: TGTGCCACCAGCAGAGGAATACGGACAGGTCTAAACGAGCAGTACTTC
CDR3 protein: CATSRGIRTGLNEQYF

clone size: NA
D gene: TRBD1
J gene: TRBJ1-5
V gene: TRBV6-1
CDR3 DNA: TGTGCCAGCAGTGACCGGGACAGGGGCAATCAGCCCCAGCATTTT
CDR3 protein: CASSDRDRGNQPQHF

clone size: few
D gene: TRBD2
J gene: TRBJ2-1
V gene: TRBV5-1
CDR3 DNA: TGCGCCAGCAGCTTGGGTGGGACTAGCGGAAATGAGCAGTTCTTC
CDR3 protein: CASSLGGTSGNEQFF

clone size: many
D gene: NA
J gene: TRBJ1-6
V gene: TRBV7-9
CDR3 DNA: TGTGCCAGCAGCCCTCCCGACTGGGATTCTTCACCCCTCCACTTT
CDR3 protein: CASSPPDWDSSPLHF

clone size: NA
D gene: TRBD2
J gene: TRBJ2-7
V gene: TRBV5-1
CDR3 DNA: TGCGCCAGCAGCTTGGCCGTAGCGGGGTACGAGCAGTACTTC
CDR3 protein: CASSLAVAGYEQYF

clone size: few
D gene: NA
J gene: TRBJ1-4
V gene: TRBV21-1
CDR3 DNA: TGTGCCAGCAGCAAAAGTCGGTGGGACGCGGTTGAAAAACTGTTTTTT
CDR3 protein: CASSKSRWDAVEKLFF

clone size: few
D gene: NA
J gene: TRBJ2-5
V gene: TRBV19
CDR3 DNA: TGTGCCAGACGCAAGGGCCGCGAGAAAGAGACCCAGTACTTC
CDR3 protein: CARRKGREKETQYF